This paragraph covers one T cell receptor (beta chain) sequence. Its antigen is currently unknown. One entry per CDR3 protein results from TCRdb running MiXCR on the 5' RACE reads. Of about 200,000 distinct CDR3 sequences listed, around a tenth are singletons. The sample comes from a study of identical twins. General study results and limits: Memory repertoires showed no such pattern, whereas abundant cord blood beta clonotypes carried fewer insertions. Excess twin sharing in beta out-of-frame sequences was weaker.

Healthy Caucasians were all of the donors. The germline V gene encodes CDR1 SGHVS and CDR2 FNYEAQ. V was clipped by 5 bases and J by 5 bases, with 19 bases between them. The CDR3 runs 15 residues. The chain combines TRBV7-6 with TRBJ2-7; D could derive from TRBD1 or TRBD2 (6 bases each). Specimen: memory (CD45RO+) T cells sorted from blood. This TCR came from a woman aged 18-35 years in good health. The CDR3 coding sequence is TGTGCCAGCAGCAGGAAAATGGGGGGCGGGAACGAGCAGTACTTC. Its protein is CASSRKMGGGNEQYF.